This is a list of T cell receptor beta chains from one sample in a study of CD8 T cells in Susac syndrome. TCRdb re-derived calls from the immunoSEQ multiplex PCR reads in MiXCR, one entry per CDR3 protein. This table has about 190,000 distinct CDR3 sequences, approximately 96% appearing once. What was sequenced was CD4+ T cells from PBMCs. The receptors here all came from a human donor with Susac syndrome. CDR3s include the opening cysteine and the closing phenylalanine or tryptophan. The D gene is left open where the match is weak. A clone size is listed for some rows: how often the clone was seen (once, few, many), or a class if it is expanded.

abundance	d_gene	j_gene	v_gene	CDR3aa	CDR3nt
NA	NA	TRBJ1-1	TRBV29-1	CSVEPRAVAFF	TGCAGCGTTGAGCCCCGGGCTGTGGCTTTCTTT
NA	NA	TRBJ2-5	TRBV7-3	CASSLTGGGRGTQYF	TGTGCCAGCAGCTTAACAGGAGGGGGACGGGGGACCCAGTACTTC
NA	NA	TRBJ2-5	TRBV2	CASGGRETQYF	TGTGCCAGCGGGGGGAGGGAGACCCAGTACTTC
once	TRBD1	TRBJ1-2	TRBV12-3/TRBV12-4	CASSDGQAIGSYGYTF	TGTGCCAGCAGTGACGGACAGGCCATCGGTAGCTATGGCTACACCTTC
NA	NA	TRBJ2-7	TRBV12-3/TRBV12-4	CASSLITPSEQYF	TGTGCCAGCAGTTTAATAACTCCCAGCGAGCAGTACTTC
NA	NA	TRBJ1-5	TRBV20-1	CSARDALFQHF	TGCAGTGCTAGAGATGCACTCTTCCAGCATTTT
NA	NA	TRBJ2-5	TRBV20-1	CSASSGVWGTQYF	TGCAGTGCTAGCTCGGGCGTATGGGGGACCCAGTACTTC
NA	NA	TRBJ1-1	TRBV2	CASTFPGTVNTEAFF	TGTGCCAGCACCTTCCCCGGGACGGTGAACACTGAAGCTTTCTTT
NA	TRBD2	TRBJ2-1	TRBV20-1	CSATLAGVGEQFF	TGCAGTGCCACACTAGCGGGGGTTGGTGAGCAGTTCTTC
NA	TRBD1	TRBJ1-5	TRBV29-1	CSASTGDNQPQHF	TGCAGCGCCAGCACAGGGGACAATCAGCCCCAGCATTTT
NA	NA	TRBJ2-3	TRBV7-8	CASSLEEGGLTDTQYF	TGTGCCAGCAGCTTAGAGGAGGGGGGGCTCACAGATACGCAGTATTTT
NA	TRBD2	TRBJ2-5	TRBV28	CASSFYLGGAGTQYF	TGTGCCAGCAGTTTTTACCTCGGGGGGGCCGGGACCCAGTACTTC
NA	TRBD1	TRBJ2-4	TRBV20-1	CSASIPGQQHIQYF	TGCAGTGCTTCTATTCCGGGACAGCAGCACATTCAGTACTTC
NA	NA	TRBJ2-6	TRBV30	CAWGVAGANVLTF	TGTGCCTGGGGGGTGGCTGGGGCCAACGTCCTGACTTTC
NA	NA	TRBJ2-5	TRBV11-3	CASMPRGETQYF	TGTGCCAGCATGCCCCGGGGGGAGACCCAGTACTTC
NA	TRBD1	TRBJ2-7	TRBV11-2	CASMRDRADEQYF	TGTGCCAGCATGAGGGACAGGGCGGACGAGCAGTACTTC
NA	TRBD1	TRBJ2-7	TRBV20-1	CSANPGTASYEQYF	TGCAGTGCAAACCCCGGGACAGCCTCCTACGAGCAGTACTTC
NA	NA	TRBJ2-3	TRBV7-2	CASSLALTKSDTQYF	TGTGCCAGCAGCTTAGCCCTGACGAAGTCAGATACGCAGTATTTT
NA	TRBD1	TRBJ2-2	TRBV30	CAWSPGQGAGELFF	TGTGCCTGGAGTCCCGGACAGGGAGCCGGGGAGCTGTTTTTT
NA	NA	TRBJ1-6	TRBV14	CASSHPNSPLHF	TGTGCCAGCAGCCATCCAAATTCACCCCTCCACTTT
NA	NA	TRBJ2-5	TRBV18	CASSPEVQVETQYF	TGTGCCAGCTCACCTGAGGTCCAGGTGGAGACCCAGTACTTC
NA	NA	TRBJ2-7	TRBV29-1	CSVRQGGNYEQYF	TGCAGCGTTAGGCAGGGGGGGAACTACGAGCAGTACTTC
NA	NA	TRBJ2-2	TRBV30	CAWSAQNTGELFF	TGTGCCTGGAGTGCCCAGAACACCGGGGAGCTGTTTTTT
NA	TRBD1	TRBJ1-6	TRBV7-8	CASSLVSGQSYNSPLHF	TGTGCCAGCAGCTTAGTCTCGGGACAGTCCTATAATTCACCCCTCCACTTT
NA	TRBD2	TRBJ2-1	TRBV30	CASRGGPQLYNEQFF	TGTGCCTCACGGGGGGGGCCGCAGTTGTACAATGAGCAGTTCTTC
NA	TRBD2	TRBJ2-1	TRBV5-1	CASSLSSGSYNEQFF	TGCGCCAGCAGCTTGAGTAGCGGGAGCTACAATGAGCAGTTCTTC
NA	NA	TRBJ2-3	TRBV7-2	CASSLLVSDTQYF	TGTGCCAGCAGCTTACTAGTATCAGATACGCAGTATTTT
NA	TRBD2	TRBJ2-5	TRBV25-1	CASSESSGIGTQYF	TGTGCCAGCAGTGAGTCGAGCGGGATAGGGACCCAGTACTTC
NA	NA	TRBJ1-6	TRBV12-3/TRBV12-4	CASSKGTTNSPLHF	TGTGCCAGCAGCAAGGGCACGACCAATTCACCCCTCCACTTT
NA	NA	TRBJ2-3	TRBV6-5	CASSYFPDRSTDTQYF	TGTGCCAGCAGTTACTTCCCCGACCGAAGCACAGATACGCAGTATTTT
NA	NA	TRBJ2-1	TRBV20-1	CSAREVGTSQFF	TGCAGTGCTAGAGAGGTTGGCACTAGCCAGTTCTTC
NA	NA	TRBJ2-5	TRBV2	CASSSRGQETQYF	TGTGCCAGCAGCTCCCGGGGTCAAGAGACCCAGTACTTC
NA	NA	TRBJ1-5	TRBV6-6	CASWDLNQPQHF	TGTGCCAGTTGGGATCTCAATCAGCCCCAGCATTTT
once	TRBD1	TRBJ1-3	TRBV5-1	CASSLAGTGLGNTIYF	TGCGCCAGCAGCTTGGCCGGGACAGGTCTCGGAAACACCATATATTTT
NA	TRBD1	TRBJ1-1	TRBV30	CAWSQGAKNTEAFF	TGTGCCTGGAGCCAGGGGGCTAAGAACACTGAAGCTTTCTTT
once	NA	TRBJ1-6	TRBV28	CASSLQRLSLHF	TGTGCCAGCAGTTTGCAGCGCCTATCCCTCCACTTT
NA	NA	TRBJ2-7	TRBV12-3/TRBV12-4	CASSYGGQYEQYF	TGTGCCAGCAGTTACGGGGGTCAATACGAGCAGTACTTC
NA	NA	TRBJ2-5	TRBV13	CASSSQGGGETQYF	TGTGCCAGCAGCTCGCAGGGAGGGGGAGAGACCCAGTACTTC
NA	NA	TRBJ2-2	TRBV7-2	CASSLTAAGPTGELFF	TGTGCCAGCAGCTTAACGGCGGCAGGTCCCACCGGGGAGCTGTTTTTT
NA	NA	TRBJ2-1	TRBV28	CASSPPTDEQFF	TGTGCCAGCAGTCCCCCTACGGATGAGCAGTTCTTC
NA	NA	TRBJ2-1	TRBV30	CAWETGSSYNEQFF	TGTGCCTGGGAGACAGGAAGCTCCTACAATGAGCAGTTCTTC